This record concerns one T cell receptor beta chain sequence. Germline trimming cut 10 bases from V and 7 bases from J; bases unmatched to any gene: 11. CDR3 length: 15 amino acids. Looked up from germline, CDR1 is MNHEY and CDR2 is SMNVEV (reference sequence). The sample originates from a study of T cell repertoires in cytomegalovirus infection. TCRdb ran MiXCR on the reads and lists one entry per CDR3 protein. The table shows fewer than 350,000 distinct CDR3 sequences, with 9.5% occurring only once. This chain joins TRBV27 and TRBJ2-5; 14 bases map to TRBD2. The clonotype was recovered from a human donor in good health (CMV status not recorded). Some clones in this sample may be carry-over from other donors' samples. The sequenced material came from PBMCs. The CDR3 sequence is CATRPGTSGGGTQYF. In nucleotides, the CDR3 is TGTGCCACCCGTCCCGGGACTAGCGGGGGAGGGACCCAGTACTTC.